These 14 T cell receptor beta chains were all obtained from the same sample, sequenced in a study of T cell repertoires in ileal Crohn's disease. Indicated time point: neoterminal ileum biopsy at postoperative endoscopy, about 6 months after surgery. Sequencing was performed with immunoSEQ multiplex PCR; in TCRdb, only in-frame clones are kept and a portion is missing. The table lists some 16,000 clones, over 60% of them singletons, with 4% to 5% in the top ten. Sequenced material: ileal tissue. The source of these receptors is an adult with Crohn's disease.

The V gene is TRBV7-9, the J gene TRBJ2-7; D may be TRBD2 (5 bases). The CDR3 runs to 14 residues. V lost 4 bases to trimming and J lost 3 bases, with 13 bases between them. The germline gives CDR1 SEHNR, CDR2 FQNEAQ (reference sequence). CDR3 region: CASSSSAGFYEQYF. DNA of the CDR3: TGTGCCAGCAGCTCGTCGGCGGGCTTCTACGAGCAGTACTTC.

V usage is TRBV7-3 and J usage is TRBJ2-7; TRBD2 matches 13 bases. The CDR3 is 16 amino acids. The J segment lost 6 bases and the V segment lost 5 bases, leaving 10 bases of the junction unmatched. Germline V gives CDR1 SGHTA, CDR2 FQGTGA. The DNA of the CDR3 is TGTGCCAGCAGCCCGACACTAGCGGGAGGGCCGGGCGAGCAGTACTTC. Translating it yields CASSPTLAGGPGEQYF. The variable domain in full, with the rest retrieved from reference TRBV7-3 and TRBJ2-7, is GAGVSQTPSNKVTEKGKYVELRCDPISGHTALYWYRQSLGQGPEFLIYFQGTGAADDSGLPNDRFFAVRPEGSVSTLKIQRTERGDSAVYLCASSPTLAGGPGEQYFGPGTRLTVT.

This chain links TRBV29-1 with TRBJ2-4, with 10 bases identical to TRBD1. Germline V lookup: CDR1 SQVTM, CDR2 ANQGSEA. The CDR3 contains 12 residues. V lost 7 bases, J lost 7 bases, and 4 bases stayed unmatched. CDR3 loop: CSGETGGNIQYF. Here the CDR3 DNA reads TGCAGCGGGGAGACAGGGGGCAACATTCAGTACTTC.

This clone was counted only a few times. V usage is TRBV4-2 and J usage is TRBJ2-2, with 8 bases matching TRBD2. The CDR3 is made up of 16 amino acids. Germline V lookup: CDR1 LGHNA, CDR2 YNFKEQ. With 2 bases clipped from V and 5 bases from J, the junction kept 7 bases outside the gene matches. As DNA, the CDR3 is TGTGCCAGCAGCCAACTGGCAGCGGGAGAAACCGGGGAGCTGTTTTTT. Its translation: CASSQLAAGETGELFF.

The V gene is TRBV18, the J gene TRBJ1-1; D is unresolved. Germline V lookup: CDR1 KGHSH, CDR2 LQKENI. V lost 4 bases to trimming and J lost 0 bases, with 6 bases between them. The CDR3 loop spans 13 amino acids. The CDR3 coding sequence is TGTGCCAGCTCACTCCAAATGAACACTGAAGCTTTCTTT. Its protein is CASSLQMNTEAFF. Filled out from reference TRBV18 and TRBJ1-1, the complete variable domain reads NAGVMQNPRHLVRRRGQEARLRCSPMKGHSHVYWYRQLPEEGLKFMVYLQKENIIDESGMPKERFSAEFPKEGPSILRIQQVVRGDSAAYFCASSLQMNTEAFFGQGTRLTVV.

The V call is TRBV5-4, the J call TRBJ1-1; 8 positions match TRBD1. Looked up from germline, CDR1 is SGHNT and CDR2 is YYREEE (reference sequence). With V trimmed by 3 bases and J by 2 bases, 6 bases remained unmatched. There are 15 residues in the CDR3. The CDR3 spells CASSSPTGDNTEAFF. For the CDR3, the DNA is TGTGCCAGCAGCTCACCGACAGGGGATAACACTGAAGCTTTCTTT.

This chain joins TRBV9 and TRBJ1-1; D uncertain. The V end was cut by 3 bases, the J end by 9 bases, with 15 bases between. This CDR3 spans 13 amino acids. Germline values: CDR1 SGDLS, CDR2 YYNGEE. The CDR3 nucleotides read TGTGCCAGCAGCGCGAGGGTTGGCAATCAAGCTTTCTTT. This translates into CASSARVGNQAFF.

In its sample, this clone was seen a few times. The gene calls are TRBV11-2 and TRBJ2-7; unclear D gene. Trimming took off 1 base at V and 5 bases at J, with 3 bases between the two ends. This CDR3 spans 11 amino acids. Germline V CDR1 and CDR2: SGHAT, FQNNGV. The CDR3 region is CASSLVNEQYF. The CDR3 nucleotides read TGTGCCAGCAGCTTAGTCAACGAGCAGTACTTC. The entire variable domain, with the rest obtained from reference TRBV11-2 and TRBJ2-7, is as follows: EAGVAQSPRYKIIEKRQSVAFWCNPISGHATLYWYQQILGQGPKLLIQFQNNGVVDDSQLPKDRFSAERLKGVDSTLKIQPAKLEDSAVYLCASSLVNEQYFGPGTRLTVT.

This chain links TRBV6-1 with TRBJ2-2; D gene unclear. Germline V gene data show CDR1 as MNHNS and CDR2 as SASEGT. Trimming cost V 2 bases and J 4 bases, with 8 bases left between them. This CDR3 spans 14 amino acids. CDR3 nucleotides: TGTGCCAGCAGTGAAAGTTACGGCACCGGGGAGCTGTTTTTT. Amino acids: CASSESYGTGELFF.

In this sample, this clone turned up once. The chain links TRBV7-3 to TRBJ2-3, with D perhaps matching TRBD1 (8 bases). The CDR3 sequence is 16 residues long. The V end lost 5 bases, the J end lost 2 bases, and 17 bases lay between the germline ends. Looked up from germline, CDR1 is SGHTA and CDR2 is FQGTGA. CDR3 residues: CASSRTGRAPTDTQYF. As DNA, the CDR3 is TGTGCCAGCAGCCGGACAGGGAGGGCACCCACAGATACGCAGTATTTT.

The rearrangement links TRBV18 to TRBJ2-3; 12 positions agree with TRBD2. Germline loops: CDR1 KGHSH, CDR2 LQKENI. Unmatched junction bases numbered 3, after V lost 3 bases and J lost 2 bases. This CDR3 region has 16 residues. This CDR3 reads CASSPRTSGITDTQYF. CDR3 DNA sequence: TGTGCCAGCTCACCCCGGACTAGCGGGATCACAGATACGCAGTATTTT.

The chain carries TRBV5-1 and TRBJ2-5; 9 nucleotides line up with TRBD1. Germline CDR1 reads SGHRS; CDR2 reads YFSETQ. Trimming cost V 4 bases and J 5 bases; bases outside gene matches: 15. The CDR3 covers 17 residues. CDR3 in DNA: TGCGCCAGCAGCGAGTGGACAGGGGTGGACGGTCTGGAGACCCAGTACTTC. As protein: CASSEWTGVDGLETQYF.

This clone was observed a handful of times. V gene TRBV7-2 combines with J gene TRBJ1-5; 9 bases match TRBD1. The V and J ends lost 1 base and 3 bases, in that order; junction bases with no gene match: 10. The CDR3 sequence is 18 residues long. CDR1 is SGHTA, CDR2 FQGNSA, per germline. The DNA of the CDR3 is TGTGCCAGCAGCTTAGAAGTTGGGGGACAGGGTAACAATCAGCCCCAGCATTTT. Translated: CASSLEVGGQGNNQPQHF.

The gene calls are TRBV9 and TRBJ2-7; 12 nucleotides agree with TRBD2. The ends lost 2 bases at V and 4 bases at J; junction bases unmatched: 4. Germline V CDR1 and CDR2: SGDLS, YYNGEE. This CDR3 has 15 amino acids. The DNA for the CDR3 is TGTGCCAGCAGCGTCGGACTAGCGGGATTTTACGAGCAGTACTTC. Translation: CASSVGLAGFYEQYF.